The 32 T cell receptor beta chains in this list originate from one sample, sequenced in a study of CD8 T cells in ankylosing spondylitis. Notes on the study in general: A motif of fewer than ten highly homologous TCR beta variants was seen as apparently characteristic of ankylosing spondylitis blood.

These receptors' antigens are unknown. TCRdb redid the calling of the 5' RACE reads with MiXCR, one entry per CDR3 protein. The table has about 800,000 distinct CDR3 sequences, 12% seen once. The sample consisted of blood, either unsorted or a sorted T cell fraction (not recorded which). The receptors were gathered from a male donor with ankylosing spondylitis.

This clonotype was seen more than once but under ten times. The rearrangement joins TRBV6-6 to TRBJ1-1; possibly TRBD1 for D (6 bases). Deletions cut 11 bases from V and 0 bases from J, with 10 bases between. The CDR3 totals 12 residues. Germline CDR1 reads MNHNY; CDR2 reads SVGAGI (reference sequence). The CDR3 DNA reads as TGTGCCGGACAGAGTTTGAACACTGAAGCTTTCTTT. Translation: CAGQSLNTEAFF.

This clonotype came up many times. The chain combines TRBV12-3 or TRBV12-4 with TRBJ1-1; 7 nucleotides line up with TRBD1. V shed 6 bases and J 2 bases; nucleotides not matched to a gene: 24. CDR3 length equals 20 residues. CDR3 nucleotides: TGTGCCAGCAGAACGGACAGGCAATTTCTATTGACAAGGGAAAACACTGAAGCTTTCTTT. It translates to CASRTDRQFLLTRENTEAFF.

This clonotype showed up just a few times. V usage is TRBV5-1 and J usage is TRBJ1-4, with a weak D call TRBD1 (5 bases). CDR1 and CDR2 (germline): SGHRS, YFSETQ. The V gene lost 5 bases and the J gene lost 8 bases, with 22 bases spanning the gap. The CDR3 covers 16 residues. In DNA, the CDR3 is TGCGCCAGCAGTTCAAATACACCAGGGATTGGAGAAAAACTGTTTTTT. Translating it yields CASSSNTPGIGEKLFF. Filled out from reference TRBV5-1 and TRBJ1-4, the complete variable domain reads KAGVTQTPRYLIKTRGQQVTLSCSPISGHRSVSWYQQTPGQGLQFLFEYFSETQRNKGNFPGRFSGRQFSNSRSEMNVSTLELGDSALYLCASSSNTPGIGEKLFFGSGTQLSVL.

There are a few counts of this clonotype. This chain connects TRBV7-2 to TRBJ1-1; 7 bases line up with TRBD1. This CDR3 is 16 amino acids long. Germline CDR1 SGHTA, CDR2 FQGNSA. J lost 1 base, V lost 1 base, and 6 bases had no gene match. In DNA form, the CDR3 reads TGTGCCAGCAGCTTAGTCGAGGGGGCAACGAACACTGAAGCTTTCTTT. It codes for CASSLVEGATNTEAFF.

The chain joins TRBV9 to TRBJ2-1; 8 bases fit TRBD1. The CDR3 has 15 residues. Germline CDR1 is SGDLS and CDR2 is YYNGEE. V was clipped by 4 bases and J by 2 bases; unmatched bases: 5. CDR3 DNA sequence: TGTGCCAGCAGCCCCCGACAGGGGCCCTACAATGAGCAGTTCTTC. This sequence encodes CASSPRQGPYNEQFF.

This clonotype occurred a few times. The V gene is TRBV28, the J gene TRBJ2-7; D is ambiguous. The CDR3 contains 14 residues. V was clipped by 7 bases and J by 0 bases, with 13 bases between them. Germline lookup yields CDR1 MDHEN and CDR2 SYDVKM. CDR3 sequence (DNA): TGTGCCAGCATCCCGCCGGGTCGCTCCTACGAGCAGTACTTC. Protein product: CASIPPGRSYEQYF.

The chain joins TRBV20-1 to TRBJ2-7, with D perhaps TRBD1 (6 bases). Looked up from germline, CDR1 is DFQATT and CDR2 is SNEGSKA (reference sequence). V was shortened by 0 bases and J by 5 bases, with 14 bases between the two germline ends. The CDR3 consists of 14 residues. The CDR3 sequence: CSARDRIQGDEQYF. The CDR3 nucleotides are TGCAGTGCTAGAGATCGGATACAGGGCGACGAGCAGTACTTC.

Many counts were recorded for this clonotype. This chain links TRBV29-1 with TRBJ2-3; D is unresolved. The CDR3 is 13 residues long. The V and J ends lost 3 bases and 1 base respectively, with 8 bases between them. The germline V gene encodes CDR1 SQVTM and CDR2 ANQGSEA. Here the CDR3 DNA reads TGCAGCGTTGACGGTTTCGGCACAGATACGCAGTATTTT. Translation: CSVDGFGTDTQYF.

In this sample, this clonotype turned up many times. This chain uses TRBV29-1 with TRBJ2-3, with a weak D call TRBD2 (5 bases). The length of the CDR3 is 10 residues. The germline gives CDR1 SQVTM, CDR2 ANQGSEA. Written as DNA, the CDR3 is TGCAGTGCCGACTACAATACGCAGTATTTT. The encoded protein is CSADYNTQYF.

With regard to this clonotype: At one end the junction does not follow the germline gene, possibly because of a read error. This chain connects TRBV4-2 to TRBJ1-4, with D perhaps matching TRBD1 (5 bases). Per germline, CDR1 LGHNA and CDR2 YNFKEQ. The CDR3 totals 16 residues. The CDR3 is CASSQGIQATNEKLFF. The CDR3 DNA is TGTGCCAGCAGTCAAGGTATACAGGCAACTAATGAAAAACTGTTTTTT.

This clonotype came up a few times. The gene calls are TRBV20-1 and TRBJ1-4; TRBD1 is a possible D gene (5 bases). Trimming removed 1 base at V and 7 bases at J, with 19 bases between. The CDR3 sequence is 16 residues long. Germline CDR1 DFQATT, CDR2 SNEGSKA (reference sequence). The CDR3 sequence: CSARAVQGGSFEKLFF. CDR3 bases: TGCAGTGCTAGAGCGGTTCAGGGAGGGTCTTTTGAAAAACTGTTTTTT.

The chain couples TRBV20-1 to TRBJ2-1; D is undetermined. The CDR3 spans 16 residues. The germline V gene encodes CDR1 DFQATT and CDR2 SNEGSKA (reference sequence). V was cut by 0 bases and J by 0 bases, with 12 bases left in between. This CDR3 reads CSARDPKPGSYNEQFF. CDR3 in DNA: TGCAGTGCTAGAGACCCTAAGCCGGGCTCCTACAATGAGCAGTTCTTC.

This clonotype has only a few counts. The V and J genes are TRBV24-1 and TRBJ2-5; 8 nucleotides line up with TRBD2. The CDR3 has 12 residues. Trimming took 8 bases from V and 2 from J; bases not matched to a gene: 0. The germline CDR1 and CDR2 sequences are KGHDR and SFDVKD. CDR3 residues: CATTSGQETQYF. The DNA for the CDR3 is TGTGCCACCACTAGCGGGCAAGAGACCCAGTACTTC.

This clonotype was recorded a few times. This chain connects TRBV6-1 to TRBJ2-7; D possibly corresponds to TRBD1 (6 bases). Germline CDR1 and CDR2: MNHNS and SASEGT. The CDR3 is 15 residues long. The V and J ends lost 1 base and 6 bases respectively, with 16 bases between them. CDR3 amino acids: CASSEGGFLGAEQYF. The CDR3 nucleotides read TGTGCCAGCAGTGAAGGTGGCTTCCTGGGGGCCGAGCAGTACTTC.

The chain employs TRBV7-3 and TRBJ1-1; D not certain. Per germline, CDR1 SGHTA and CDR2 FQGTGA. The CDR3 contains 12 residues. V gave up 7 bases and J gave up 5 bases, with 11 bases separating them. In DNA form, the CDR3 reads TGTGCCAGCACGCTACGTCTGACTGAAGCTTTCTTT. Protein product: CASTLRLTEAFF.

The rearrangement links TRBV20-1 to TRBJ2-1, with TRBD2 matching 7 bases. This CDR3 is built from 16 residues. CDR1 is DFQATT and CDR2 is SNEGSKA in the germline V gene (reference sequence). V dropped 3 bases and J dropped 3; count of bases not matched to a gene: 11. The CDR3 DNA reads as TGCAGTGCTAGGAAATCGGCGGGAGATTTCTACAATGAGCAGTTCTTC. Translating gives CSARKSAGDFYNEQFF.

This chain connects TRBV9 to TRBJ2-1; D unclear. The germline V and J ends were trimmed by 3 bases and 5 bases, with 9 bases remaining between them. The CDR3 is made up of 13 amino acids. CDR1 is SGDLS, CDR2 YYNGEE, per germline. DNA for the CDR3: TGTGCCAGCAGCGAGCTAGGCGACAATGAGCAGTTCTTC. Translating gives CASSELGDNEQFF.

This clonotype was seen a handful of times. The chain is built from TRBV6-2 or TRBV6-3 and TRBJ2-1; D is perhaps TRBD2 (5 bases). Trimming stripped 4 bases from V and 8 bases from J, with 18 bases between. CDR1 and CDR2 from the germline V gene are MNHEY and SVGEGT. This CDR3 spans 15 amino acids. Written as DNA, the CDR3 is TGTGCCAGCAGTTGGGTTGTGCGGGCCCTTGATGAGCAGTTCTTC. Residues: CASSWVVRALDEQFF.

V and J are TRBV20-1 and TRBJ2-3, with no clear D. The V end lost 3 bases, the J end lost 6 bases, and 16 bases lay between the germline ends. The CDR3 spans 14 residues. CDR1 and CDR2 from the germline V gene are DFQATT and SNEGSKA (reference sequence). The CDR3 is CSASPGLLRDTQYF. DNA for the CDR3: TGCAGTGCTAGTCCCGGTTTATTGAGGGATACGCAGTATTTT.

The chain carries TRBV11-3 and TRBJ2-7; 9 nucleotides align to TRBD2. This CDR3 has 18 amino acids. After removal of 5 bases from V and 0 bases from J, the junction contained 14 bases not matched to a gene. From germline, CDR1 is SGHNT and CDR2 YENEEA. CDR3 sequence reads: CASSVGGGRTSVSYEQYF. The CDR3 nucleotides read TGTGCCAGCAGCGTCGGGGGCGGAAGGACTAGCGTCTCCTACGAGCAGTACTTC.

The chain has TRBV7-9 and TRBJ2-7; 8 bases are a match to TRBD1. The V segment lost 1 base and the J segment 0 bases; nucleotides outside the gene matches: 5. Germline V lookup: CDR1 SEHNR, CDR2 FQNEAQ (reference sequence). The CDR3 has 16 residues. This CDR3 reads CASSLEWTGRSYEQYF. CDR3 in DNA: TGTGCCAGCAGCTTAGAATGGACAGGGCGCTCCTACGAGCAGTACTTC.

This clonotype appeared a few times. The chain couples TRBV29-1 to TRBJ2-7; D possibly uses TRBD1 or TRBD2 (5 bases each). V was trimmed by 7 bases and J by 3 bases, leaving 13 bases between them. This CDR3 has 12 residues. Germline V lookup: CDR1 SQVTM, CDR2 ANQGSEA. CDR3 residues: CSARRDGYEQYF. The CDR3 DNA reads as TGCAGCGCCCGCCGGGACGGCTACGAGCAGTACTTC.

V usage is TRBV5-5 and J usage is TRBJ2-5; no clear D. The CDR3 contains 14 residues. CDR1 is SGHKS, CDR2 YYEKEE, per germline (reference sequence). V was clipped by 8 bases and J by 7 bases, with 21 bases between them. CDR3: CARGAGPEKRTQYF. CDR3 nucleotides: TGTGCCAGGGGCGCCGGGCCAGAGAAACGGACCCAGTACTTC.

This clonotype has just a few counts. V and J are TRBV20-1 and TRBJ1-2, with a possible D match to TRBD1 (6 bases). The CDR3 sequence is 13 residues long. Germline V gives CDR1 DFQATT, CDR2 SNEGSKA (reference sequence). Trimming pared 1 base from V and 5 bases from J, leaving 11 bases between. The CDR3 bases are TGCAGTGCTAGAGGGGGCAGGGGTTATGGCTACACCTTC. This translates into CSARGGRGYGYTF.

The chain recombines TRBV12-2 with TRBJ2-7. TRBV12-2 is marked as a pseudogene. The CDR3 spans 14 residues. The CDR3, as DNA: TGTGCAAGTCGCTTGGCCGACACCAACTACGAGCAGTACTTC. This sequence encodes CASRLADTNYEQYF.

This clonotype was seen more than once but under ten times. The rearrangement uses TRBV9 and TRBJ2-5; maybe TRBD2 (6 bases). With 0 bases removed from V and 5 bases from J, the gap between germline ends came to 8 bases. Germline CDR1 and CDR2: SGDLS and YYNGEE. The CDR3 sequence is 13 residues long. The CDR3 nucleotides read TGTGCCAGCAGCGTAGGAGCGGGTGAGACCCAGTACTTC. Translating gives CASSVGAGETQYF.

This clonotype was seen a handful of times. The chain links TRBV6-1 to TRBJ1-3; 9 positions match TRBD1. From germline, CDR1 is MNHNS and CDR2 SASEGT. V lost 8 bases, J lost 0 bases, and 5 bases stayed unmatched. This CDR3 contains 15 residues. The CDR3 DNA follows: TGTGCCAGCCGATTGACAGGGGGCTCTGGAAACACCATATATTTT. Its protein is CASRLTGGSGNTIYF.

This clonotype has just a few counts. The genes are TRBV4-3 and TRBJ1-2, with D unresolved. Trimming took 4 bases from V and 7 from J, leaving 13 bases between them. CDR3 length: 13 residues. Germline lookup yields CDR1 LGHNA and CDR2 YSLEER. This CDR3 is CASSPLGGPGYTF. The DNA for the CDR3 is TGCGCCAGCAGCCCATTGGGAGGGCCTGGCTACACCTTC.

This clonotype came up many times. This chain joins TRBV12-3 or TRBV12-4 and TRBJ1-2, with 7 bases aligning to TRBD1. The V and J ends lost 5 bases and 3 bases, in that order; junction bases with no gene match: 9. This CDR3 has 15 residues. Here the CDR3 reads CASSRGGAGDYGYTF. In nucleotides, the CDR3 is TGTGCCAGCAGTCGAGGGGGCGCAGGGGACTATGGCTACACCTTC.

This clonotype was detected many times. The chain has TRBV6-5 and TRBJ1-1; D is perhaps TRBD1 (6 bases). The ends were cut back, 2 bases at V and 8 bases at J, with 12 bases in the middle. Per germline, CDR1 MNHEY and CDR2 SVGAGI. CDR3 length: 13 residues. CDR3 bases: TGTGCCAGCAGTTACGGTATTAGGGGGGAAGCTTTCTTT. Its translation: CASSYGIRGEAFF.

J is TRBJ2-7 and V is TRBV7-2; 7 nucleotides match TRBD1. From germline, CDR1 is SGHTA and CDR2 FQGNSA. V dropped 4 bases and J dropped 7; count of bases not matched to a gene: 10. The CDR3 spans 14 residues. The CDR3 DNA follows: TGTGCCAGCAGCTCGGCCAGGGGGACGAGGGAGCAGTACTTC. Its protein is CASSSARGTREQYF. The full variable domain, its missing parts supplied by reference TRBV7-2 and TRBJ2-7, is GAGVSQSPSNKVTEKGKDVELRCDPISGHTALYWYRQSLGQGLEFLIYFQGNSAPDKSGLPSDRFSAERTGGSVSTLTIQRTQQEDSAVYLCASSSARGTREQYFGPGTRLTVT.

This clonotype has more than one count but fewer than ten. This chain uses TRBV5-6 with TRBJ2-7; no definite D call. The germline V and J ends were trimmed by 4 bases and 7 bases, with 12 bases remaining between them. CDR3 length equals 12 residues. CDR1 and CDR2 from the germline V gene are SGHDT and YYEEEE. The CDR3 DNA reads TGTGCCAGCAGCCGGGTCGGTCGGGAGCAGTACTTC. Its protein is CASSRVGREQYF.